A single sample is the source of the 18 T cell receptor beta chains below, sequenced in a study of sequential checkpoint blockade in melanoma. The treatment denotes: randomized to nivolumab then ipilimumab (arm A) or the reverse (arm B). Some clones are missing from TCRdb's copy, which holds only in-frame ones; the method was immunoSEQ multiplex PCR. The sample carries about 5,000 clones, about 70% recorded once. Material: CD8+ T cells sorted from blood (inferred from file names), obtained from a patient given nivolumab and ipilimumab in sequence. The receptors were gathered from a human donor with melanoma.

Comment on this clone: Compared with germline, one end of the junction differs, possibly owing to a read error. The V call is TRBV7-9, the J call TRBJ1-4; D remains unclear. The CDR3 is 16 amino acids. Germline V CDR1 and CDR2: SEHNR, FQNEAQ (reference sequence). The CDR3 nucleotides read TGTGCCAGCAGCTTAGGGAGGGCAACGGGTCGGCAGCCGAAACTTTTT. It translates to CASSLGRATGRQPKLF. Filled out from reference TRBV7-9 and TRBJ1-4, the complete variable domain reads DTGVSQNPRHKITKRGQNVTFRCDPISEHNRLYWYRQTLGQGPEFLTYFQNEAQLEKSRLLSDRFSAERPKGSFSTLEIQRTEQGDSAMYLCASSLGRATGRQPKLFGSGTQLSVL.

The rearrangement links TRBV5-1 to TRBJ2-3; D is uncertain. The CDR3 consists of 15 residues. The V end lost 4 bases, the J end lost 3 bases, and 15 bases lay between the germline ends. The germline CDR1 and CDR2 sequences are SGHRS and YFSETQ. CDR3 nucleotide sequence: TGCGCCAGCAGCACCGCCCGCGTCCTAACAGATACGCAGTATTTT. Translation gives CASSTARVLTDTQYF.

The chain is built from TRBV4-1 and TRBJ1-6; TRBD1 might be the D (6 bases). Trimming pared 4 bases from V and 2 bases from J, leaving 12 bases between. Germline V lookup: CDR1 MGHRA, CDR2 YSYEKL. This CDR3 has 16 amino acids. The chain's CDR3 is CASSPLGQTYNSPLHF. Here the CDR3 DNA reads TGCGCCAGCAGCCCTCTCGGACAGACCTATAATTCACCCCTCCACTTT.

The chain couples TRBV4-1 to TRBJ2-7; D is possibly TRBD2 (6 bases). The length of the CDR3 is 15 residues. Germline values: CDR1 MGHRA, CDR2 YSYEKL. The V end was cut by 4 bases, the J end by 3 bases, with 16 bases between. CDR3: CASSLHLDGSYEQYF. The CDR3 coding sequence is TGCGCCAGCAGCCTTCATTTGGACGGGAGCTACGAGCAGTACTTC.

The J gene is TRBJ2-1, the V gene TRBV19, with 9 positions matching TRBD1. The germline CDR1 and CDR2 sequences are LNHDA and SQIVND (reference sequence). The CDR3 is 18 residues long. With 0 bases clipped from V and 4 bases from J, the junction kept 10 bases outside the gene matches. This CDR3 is CASSIDNRGLVHYNEQFF. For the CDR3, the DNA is TGTGCCAGTAGTATAGATAACAGGGGGCTGGTACATTACAATGAGCAGTTCTTC.

CDR3 nucleotide sequence: TGTGCCAGCAGCTTGGCCTGGGGGGGTTCCTACGAGCAGTACTTC. This sequence encodes CASSLAWGGSYEQYF. The rearrangement uses TRBV5-5 and TRBJ2-7, with 7 bases that match TRBD2. This CDR3 is 15 amino acids long. The trim removed 0 bases at V and 1 base at J, leaving 4 bases unmatched. Germline V lookup: CDR1 SGHKS, CDR2 YYEKEE (reference sequence).

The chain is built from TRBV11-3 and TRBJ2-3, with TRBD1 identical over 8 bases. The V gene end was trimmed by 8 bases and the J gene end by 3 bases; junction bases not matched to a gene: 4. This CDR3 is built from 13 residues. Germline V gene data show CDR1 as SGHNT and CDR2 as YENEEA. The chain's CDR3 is CASAGQGTDTQYF. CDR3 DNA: TGTGCCAGCGCTGGACAGGGTACAGATACGCAGTATTTT.

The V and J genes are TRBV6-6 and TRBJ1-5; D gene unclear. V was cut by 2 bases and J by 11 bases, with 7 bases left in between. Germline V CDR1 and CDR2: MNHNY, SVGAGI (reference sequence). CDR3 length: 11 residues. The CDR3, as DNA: TGTGCCAGCAGTTACAACCAGGCCCAGCATTTT. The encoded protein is CASSYNQAQHF.

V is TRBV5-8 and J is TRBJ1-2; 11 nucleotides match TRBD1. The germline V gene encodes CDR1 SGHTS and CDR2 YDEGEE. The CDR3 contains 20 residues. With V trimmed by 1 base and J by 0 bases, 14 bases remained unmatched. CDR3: CASSLPAGQGVPGANYGYTF. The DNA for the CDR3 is TGTGCCAGCAGCTTGCCCGCGGGACAGGGGGTCCCCGGAGCTAACTATGGCTACACCTTC. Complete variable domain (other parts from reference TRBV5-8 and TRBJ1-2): EAGVTQSPTHLIKTRGQQATLRCSPISGHTSVYWYQQALGLGLQFLLWYDEGEERNRGNFPPRFSGRQFPNYSSELNVNALELEDSALYLCASSLPAGQGVPGANYGYTFGSGTRLTVV.

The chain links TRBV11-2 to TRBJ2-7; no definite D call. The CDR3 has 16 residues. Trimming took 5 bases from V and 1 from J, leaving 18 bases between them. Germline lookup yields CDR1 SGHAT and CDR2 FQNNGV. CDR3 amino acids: CASSPSQSEISYEQYF. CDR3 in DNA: TGTGCCAGCAGCCCATCACAGTCAGAGATTTCCTACGAGCAGTACTTC.

The CDR3 nucleotides are TGTGCCAGCAGTTACTCTAAGGCAGGCGGGGAGCTGTTTTTT. Translation gives CASSYSKAGGELFF. The V call is TRBV6-6, the J call TRBJ2-2; D gene uncertain. The CDR3 consists of 14 residues. Germline loops: CDR1 MNHNY, CDR2 SVGAGI (reference sequence). V was clipped by 0 bases and J by 7 bases, with 9 bases between them.

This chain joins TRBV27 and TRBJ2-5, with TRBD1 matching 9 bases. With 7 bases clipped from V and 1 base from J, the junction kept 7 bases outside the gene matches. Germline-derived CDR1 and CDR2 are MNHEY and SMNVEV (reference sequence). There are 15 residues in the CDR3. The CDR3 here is CASTRTGGPQETQYF. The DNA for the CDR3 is TGTGCCAGCACCCGAACAGGGGGCCCCCAAGAGACCCAGTACTTC.

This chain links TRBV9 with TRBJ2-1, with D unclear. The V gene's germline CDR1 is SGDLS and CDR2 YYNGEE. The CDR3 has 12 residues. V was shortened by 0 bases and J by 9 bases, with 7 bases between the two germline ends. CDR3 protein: CASSVGNSEQFF. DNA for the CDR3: TGTGCCAGCAGCGTAGGTAATAGTGAGCAGTTCTTC.

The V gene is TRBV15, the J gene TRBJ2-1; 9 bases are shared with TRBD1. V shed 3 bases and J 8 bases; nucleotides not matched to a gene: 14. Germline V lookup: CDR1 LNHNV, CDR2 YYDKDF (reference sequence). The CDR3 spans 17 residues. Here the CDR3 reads CATSSPNRGRGIHEQFF. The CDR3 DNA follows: TGTGCCACCAGCAGCCCCAACAGGGGGCGCGGGATCCATGAGCAGTTCTTC. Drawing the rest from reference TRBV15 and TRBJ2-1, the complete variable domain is DAMVIQNPRYQVTQFGKPVTLSCSQTLNHNVMYWYQQKSSQAPKLLFHYYDKDFNNEADTPDNFQSRRPNTSFCFLDIRSPGLGDTAMYLCATSSPNRGRGIHEQFFGPGTRLTVL.

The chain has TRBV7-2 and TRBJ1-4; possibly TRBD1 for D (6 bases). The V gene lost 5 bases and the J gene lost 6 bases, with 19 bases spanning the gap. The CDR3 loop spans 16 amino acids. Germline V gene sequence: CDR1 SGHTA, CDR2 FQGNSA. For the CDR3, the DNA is TGTGCCAGCAGCCCTGACCGGGGGGGCGGGTATGAAAAACTGTTTTTT. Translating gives CASSPDRGGGYEKLFF.

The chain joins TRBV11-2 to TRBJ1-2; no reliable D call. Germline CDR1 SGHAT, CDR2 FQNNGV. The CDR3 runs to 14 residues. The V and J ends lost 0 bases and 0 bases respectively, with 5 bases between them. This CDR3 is CASSLDPANYGYTF. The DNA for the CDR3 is TGTGCCAGCAGCTTAGATCCCGCTAACTATGGCTACACCTTC.

The CDR3 here is CASSFASRTNRELFF. DNA for the CDR3: TGTGCCAGCAGTTTCGCTAGCCGTACCAATAGGGAGCTGTTTTTT. The V and J genes are TRBV27 and TRBJ2-2; the D gene is possibly TRBD2 (5 bases). The CDR3 contains 15 residues. Between the trimmed V and J ends, which lost 3 bases and 9 bases, there was a span of 17 bases. Germline V lookup: CDR1 MNHEY, CDR2 SMNVEV (reference sequence).

The CDR3 sequence: CASRRTGTGELFF. The CDR3 DNA reads TGTGCCAGCAGGCGGACAGGCACCGGGGAGCTGTTTTTT. This chain connects TRBV2 to TRBJ2-2; 7 bases align to TRBD1. Germline values: CDR1 SNHLY, CDR2 FYNNEI. CDR3 length: 13 amino acids. V dropped 6 bases and J dropped 4; count of bases not matched to a gene: 2.